This T cell receptor (beta chain) comes out of a study of blood T cell repertoires in COVID-19. Study summary: PBMCs, B-cell-depleted T cells, or T cells provided the cDNA or gDNA that made up the material.

The length of the CDR3 is 14 residues. Germline lookup yields CDR1 MGHRA and CDR2 YSYEKL. V lost 0 bases, J lost 2 bases, and 7 bases lay in between. For this clone: Other DNA sequences of this sample code for an identical CDR3.

Measured with immunoSEQ multiplex PCR; TCRdb has only the in-frame clones, and not every one. The sample has 80,000 or so clones; more than 75% are singletons. V gene TRBV4-1 combines with J gene TRBJ1-1; D is uncertain. The specimen was peripheral blood. This clonotype was sampled from a man in his sixties with COVID-19, enrolled during active disease. CDR3 residues: CASSQDLGNTEAFF. CDR3 in DNA: TGCGCCAGCAGCCAAGATCTGGGCAACACTGAAGCTTTCTTT.